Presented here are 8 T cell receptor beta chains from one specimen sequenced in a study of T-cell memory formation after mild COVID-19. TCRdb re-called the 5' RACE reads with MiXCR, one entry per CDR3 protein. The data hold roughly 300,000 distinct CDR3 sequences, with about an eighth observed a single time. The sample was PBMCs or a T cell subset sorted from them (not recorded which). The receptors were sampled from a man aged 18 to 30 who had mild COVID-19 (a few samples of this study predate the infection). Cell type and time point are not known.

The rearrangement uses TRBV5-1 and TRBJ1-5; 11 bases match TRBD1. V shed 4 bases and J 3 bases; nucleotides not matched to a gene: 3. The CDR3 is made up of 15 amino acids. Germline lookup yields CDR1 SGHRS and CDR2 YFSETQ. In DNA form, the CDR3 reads TGCGCCAGCAGCCGGACAGGGGGCGCCAATCAGCCCCAGCATTTT. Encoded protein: CASSRTGGANQPQHF.

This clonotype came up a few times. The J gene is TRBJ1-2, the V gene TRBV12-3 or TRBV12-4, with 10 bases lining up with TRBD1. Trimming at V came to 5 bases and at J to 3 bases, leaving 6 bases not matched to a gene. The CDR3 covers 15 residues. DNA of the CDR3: TGTGCCAGCAGTGACAGGGGGCTTCGTGACTATGGCTACACCTTC. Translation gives CASSDRGLRDYGYTF.

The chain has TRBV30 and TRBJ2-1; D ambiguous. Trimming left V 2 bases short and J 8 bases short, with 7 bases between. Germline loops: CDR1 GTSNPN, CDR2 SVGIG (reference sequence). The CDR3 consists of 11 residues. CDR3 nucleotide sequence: TGTGCCTGGAGTTCCCCCTATGAGCAGTTCTTC. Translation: CAWSSPYEQFF. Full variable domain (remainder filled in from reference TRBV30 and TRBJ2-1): SQTIHQWPATLVQPVGSPLSLECTVEGTSNPNLYWYRQAAGRGLQLLFYSVGIGQISSEVPQNLSASRPQDRQFILSSKKLLLSDSGFYLCAWSSPYEQFFGPGTRLTVL.

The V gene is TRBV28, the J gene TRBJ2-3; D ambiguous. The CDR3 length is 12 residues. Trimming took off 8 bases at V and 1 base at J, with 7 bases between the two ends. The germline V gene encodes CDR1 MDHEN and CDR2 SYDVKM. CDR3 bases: TGTGCCAGCTTCGCGGGCACAGATACGCAGTATTTT. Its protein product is CASFAGTDTQYF.

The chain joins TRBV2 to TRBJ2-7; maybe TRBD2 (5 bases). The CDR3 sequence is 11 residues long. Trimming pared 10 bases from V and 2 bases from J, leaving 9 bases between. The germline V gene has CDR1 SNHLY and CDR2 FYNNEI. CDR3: CAIRGTYEQYV. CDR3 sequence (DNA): TGTGCCATTCGGGGTACCTACGAGCAGTACGTC.

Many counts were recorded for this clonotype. Here the CDR3 reads CASSRQNPTWGGYTF. In DNA form, the CDR3 reads TGTGCCAGCAGCCGTCAGAATCCCACATGGGGTGGCTACACCTTC. The gene calls are TRBV7-2 and TRBJ1-2; no definite D call. CDR3 length: 15 residues. The germline gives CDR1 SGHTA, CDR2 FQGNSA. The V end was cut by 5 bases, the J end by 7 bases, with 20 bases between. Together with reference TRBV7-2 and TRBJ1-2, the CDR3 gives the full variable domain: GAGVSQSPSNKVTEKGKDVELRCDPISGHTALYWYRQSLGQGLEFLIYFQGNSAPDKSGLPSDRFSAERTGGSVSTLTIQRTQQEDSAVYLCASSRQNPTWGGYTFGSGTRLTVV.

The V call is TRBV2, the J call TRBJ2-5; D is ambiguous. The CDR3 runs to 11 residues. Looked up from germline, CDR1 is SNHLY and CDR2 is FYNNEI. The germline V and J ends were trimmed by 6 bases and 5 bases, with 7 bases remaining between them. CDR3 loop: CASRSRETQYF. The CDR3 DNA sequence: TGTGCCAGCAGATCACGGGAGACCCAGTACTTC.

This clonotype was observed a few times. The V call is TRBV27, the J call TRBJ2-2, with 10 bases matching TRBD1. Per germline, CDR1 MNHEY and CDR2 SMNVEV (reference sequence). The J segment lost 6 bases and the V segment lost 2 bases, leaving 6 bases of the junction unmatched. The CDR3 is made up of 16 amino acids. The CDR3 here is CASSLAGTGVAGELFF. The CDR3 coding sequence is TGTGCCAGCAGTTTAGCCGGGACAGGGGTAGCCGGGGAGCTGTTTTTT.